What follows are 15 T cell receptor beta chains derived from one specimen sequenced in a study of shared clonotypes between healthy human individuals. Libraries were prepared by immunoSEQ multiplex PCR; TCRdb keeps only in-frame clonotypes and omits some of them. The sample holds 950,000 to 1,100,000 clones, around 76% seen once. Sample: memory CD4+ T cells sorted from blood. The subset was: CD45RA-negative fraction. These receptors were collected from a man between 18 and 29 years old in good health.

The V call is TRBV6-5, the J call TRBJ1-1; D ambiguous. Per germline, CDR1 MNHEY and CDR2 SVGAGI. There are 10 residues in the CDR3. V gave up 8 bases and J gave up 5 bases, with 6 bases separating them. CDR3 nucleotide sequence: TGTGCCAGCCTAGGGACTGAAGCTTTCTTT. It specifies CASLGTEAFF.

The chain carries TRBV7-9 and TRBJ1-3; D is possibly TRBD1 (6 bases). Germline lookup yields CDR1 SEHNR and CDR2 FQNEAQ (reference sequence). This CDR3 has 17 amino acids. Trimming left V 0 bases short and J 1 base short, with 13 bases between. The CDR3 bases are TGTGCCAGCAGCTTAGCTTCGCCAGGGGTTTCTGGAAACACCATATATTTT. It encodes CASSLASPGVSGNTIYF. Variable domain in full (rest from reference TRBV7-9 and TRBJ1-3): DTGVSQNPRHKITKRGQNVTFRCDPISEHNRLYWYRQTLGQGPEFLTYFQNEAQLEKSRLLSDRFSAERPKGSFSTLEIQRTEQGDSAMYLCASSLASPGVSGNTIYFGEGSWLTVV.

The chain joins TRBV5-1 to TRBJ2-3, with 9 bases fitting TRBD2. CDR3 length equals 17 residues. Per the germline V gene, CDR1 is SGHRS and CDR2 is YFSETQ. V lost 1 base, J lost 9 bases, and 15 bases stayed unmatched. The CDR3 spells CASSLLAGGPESWTQYF. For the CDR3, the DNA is TGCGCCAGCAGCTTGTTGGCGGGGGGGCCCGAGTCGTGGACGCAGTATTTT.

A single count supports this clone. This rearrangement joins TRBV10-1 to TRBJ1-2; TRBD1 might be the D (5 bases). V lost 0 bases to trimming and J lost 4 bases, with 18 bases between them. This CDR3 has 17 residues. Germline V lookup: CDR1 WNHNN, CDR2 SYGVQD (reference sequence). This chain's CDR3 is CASSESGEKRRAYGYTF. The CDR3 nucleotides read TGCGCCAGCAGTGAGTCGGGAGAAAAACGCAGGGCCTATGGCTACACCTTC.

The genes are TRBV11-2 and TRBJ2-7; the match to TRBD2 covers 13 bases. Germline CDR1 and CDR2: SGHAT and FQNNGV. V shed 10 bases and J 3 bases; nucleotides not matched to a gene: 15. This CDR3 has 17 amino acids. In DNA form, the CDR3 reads TGTGCCATGCCCCCCATCCGACTAGCGGGAGGCTTCTACGAGCAGTACTTC. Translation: CAMPPIRLAGGFYEQYF.

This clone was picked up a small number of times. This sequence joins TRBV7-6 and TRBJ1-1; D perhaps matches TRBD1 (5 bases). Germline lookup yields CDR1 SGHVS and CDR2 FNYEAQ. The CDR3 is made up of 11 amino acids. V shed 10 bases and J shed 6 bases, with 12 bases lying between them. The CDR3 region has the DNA TGTGCCACCCGTAGGGGCCCTGAAGCTTTCTTT. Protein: CATRRGPEAFF.

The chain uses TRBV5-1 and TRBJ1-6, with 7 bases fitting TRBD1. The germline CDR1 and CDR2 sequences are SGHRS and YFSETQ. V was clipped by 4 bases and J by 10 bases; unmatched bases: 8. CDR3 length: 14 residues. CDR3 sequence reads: CASSAGTENSPLHF. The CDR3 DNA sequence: TGCGCCAGCAGCGCCGGGACAGAAAACTCACCCCTCCACTTT.

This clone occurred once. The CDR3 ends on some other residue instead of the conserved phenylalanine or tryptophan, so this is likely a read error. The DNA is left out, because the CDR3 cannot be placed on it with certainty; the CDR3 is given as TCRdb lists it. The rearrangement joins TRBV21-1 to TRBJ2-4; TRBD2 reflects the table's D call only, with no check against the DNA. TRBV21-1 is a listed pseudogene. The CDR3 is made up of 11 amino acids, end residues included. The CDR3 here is CASSKGTSGEV.

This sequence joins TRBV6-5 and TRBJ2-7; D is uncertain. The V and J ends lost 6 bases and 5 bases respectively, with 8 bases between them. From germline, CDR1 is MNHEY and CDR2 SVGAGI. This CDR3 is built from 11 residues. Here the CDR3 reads CASRVGNEQYF. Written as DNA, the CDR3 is TGTGCCAGCAGGGTCGGCAACGAGCAGTACTTC.

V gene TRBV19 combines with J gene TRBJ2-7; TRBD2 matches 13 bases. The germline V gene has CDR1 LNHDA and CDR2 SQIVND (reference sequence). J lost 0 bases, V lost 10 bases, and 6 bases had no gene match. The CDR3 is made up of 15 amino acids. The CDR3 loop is CATAGTSGISYEQYF. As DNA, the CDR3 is TGTGCCACCGCTGGGACTAGCGGGATCTCCTACGAGCAGTACTTC.

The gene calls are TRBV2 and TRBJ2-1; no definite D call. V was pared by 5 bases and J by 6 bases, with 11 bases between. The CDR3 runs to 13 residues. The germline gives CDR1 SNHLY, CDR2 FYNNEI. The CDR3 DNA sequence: TGTGCCAGCAGTTTCCGCGACACCAATGAGCAGTTCTTC. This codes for CASSFRDTNEQFF.

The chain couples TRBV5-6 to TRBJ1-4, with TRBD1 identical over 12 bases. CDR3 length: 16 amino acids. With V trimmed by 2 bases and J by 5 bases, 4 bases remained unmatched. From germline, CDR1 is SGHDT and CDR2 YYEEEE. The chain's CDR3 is CASSFGTGGRNEKLFF. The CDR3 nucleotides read TGTGCCAGCAGCTTTGGGACAGGGGGCCGGAATGAAAAACTGTTTTTT.

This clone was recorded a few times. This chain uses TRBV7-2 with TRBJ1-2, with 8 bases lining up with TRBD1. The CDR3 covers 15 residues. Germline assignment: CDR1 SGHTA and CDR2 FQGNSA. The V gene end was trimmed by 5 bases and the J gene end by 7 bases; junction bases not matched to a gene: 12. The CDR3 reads CASSPGVAGGSGYTF. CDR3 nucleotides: TGTGCCAGCAGCCCAGGGGTGGCAGGGGGCTCTGGCTACACCTTC.

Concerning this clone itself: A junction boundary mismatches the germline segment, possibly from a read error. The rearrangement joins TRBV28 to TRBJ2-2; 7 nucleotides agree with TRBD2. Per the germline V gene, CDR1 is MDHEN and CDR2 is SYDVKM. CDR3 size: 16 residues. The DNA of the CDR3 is TGTGCCAGCAGGTTATTGGGGACTACTAACACCGGGGAGCTGTTTTTT. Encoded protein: CASRLLGTTNTGELFF.

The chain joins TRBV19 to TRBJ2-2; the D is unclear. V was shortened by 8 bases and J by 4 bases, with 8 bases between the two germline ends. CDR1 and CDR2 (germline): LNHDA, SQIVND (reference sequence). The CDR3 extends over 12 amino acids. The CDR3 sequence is CASGSATGELFF. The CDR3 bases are TGTGCCAGTGGTAGTGCCACCGGGGAGCTGTTTTTT.